One sample yielded the 17 T cell receptor beta chains listed below, sequenced in a study of T cell repertoires in cytomegalovirus infection (dated by TCRdb to about 2019). Their antigens remain unidentified. Sequencing relied on an Illumina HiSeq 1500. The public reads were run again by TCRdb, first through fastp at Q25 and then through MiXCR, and only productive beta chains were kept. Rows are unified per CDR3 protein, each entry keeping the most common DNA and genes. The sample table records around 230,000 distinct CDR3 sequences; around 40% of these occur just once. Of the sample, roughly three fifths falls within the top ten clones. This specimen's treatment or condition label, interpreted: in vitro stimulation with specific CMV peptide epitopes to enrich CMV-specific T cells. The material was CD8+ T cells from cultured PBMCs, obtained from culture after CMV antigen stimulation. These receptor sequences come from a human donor in good health (CMV status not recorded). Some clones in this sample may be carry-over from other donors' samples.

The chain links TRBV12-3 or TRBV12-4 to TRBJ1-5; D is undetermined. CDR3 length equals 16 residues. The V and J ends lost 1 base and 0 bases respectively, with 10 bases between them. The CDR3 nucleotides are TGTGCCAGCAGTTTAGTTGGGCTGTATAGCAATCAGCCCCAGCATTTT. This gives the protein CASSLVGLYSNQPQHF.

This clonotype was detected only a few times. J is TRBJ1-4 and V is TRBV5-4, with D perhaps matching TRBD1 (6 bases). V lost 5 bases and J lost 7, with 15 bases in between. Germline CDR1 SGHNT, CDR2 YYREEE (reference sequence). This CDR3 has 14 amino acids. The CDR3 spells CASSHYDRLEKLFF. The CDR3 bases are TGTGCCAGCAGTCATTATGACAGGCTTGAAAAACTGTTTTTT.

This clonotype was counted many times. The V call is TRBV7-6, the J call TRBJ1-1; 7 bases align to TRBD1. This CDR3 region has 15 residues. V gave up 4 bases and J gave up 8 bases; unmatched junction bases: 13. The germline V gene encodes CDR1 SGHVS and CDR2 FNYEAQ. The CDR3 protein is CASSSRDSRFPEAFF. The DNA for the CDR3 is TGTGCCAGCAGCTCCCGGGACAGCCGATTTCCCGAAGCTTTCTTT.

The rearrangement joins TRBV6-1 to TRBJ2-2; D uncertain. The V and J ends lost 7 bases and 6 bases respectively, with 6 bases between them. CDR3 length: 11 residues. The germline CDR1 and CDR2 sequences are MNHNS and SASEGT. CDR3 DNA sequence: TGTGCCAGCATCTCGGCCGGGGAGCTGTTTTTT. Its translation is CASISAGELFF.

The chain is built from TRBV7-9 and TRBJ2-7; D not resolved. V was pared by 4 bases and J by 0 bases, with 10 bases between. The CDR3 covers 14 residues. Germline V gene sequence: CDR1 SEHNR, CDR2 FQNEAQ (reference sequence). The CDR3 DNA reads as TGTGCCAGCAGCTCGGGCCCTAGCTCCTACGAGCAGTACTTC. It is translated as CASSSGPSSYEQYF.

V and J are TRBV3-1 and TRBJ2-1; the D gene is possibly TRBD2 (5 bases). The CDR3 is 13 amino acids. Germline values: CDR1 LGHDT, CDR2 YNNKEL (reference sequence). Trimming took off 1 base at V and 4 bases at J, with 5 bases between the two ends. The CDR3 sequence: CASSQGTYNEQFF. The CDR3, as DNA: TGTGCCAGCAGCCAAGGGACTTACAATGAGCAGTTCTTC.

This clonotype was seen only a few times. This chain connects TRBV11-1 to TRBJ1-6, with D perhaps TRBD1 (5 bases). V gave up 5 bases and J gave up 6 bases, with 14 bases separating them. Per the germline V gene, CDR1 is SGHAT and CDR2 is FQDESV (reference sequence). The CDR3 has 15 residues. In DNA, the CDR3 is TGTGCCAGCAGCGATAAGCACGGGGGTAATTCACCCCTCCACTTT. It encodes CASSDKHGGNSPLHF.

This chain connects TRBV4-1 to TRBJ2-1, with 10 bases fitting TRBD2. The CDR3 runs 18 residues. From germline, CDR1 is MGHRA and CDR2 YSYEKL. Unmatched junction bases numbered 14, after V lost 1 base and J lost 8 bases. CDR3 protein: CASSQGPPSGGLGHEQFF. As DNA, the CDR3 is TGCGCCAGCAGCCAAGGCCCCCCTAGCGGGGGCCTCGGGCATGAGCAGTTCTTC.

The V and J genes are TRBV6-1 and TRBJ2-2; possible D gene TRBD1, 5 bases. The CDR3 spans 15 residues. Between the trimmed V and J ends, which lost 1 base and 6 bases, there was a span of 12 bases. CDR1 is MNHNS, CDR2 SASEGT, per germline. CDR3 sequence: CASSEGGPNPGELFF. In nucleotides, the CDR3 is TGTGCCAGCAGTGAAGGGGGCCCAAACCCCGGGGAGCTGTTTTTT.

This sequence joins TRBV4-1 and TRBJ2-7, with D perhaps TRBD2 (6 bases). This CDR3 is 18 amino acids long. The V gene's germline CDR1 is MGHRA and CDR2 YSYEKL. Trimming pared 1 base from V and 3 bases from J, leaving 22 bases between. CDR3 residues: CASSQAGDVNPKVYEQYF. The CDR3 coding sequence is TGCGCCAGCAGCCAAGCGGGAGATGTTAATCCAAAAGTCTACGAGCAGTACTTC.

J is TRBJ1-1 and V is TRBV7-8; TRBD1 matches at 7 bases. CDR1 is SGHVS, CDR2 FQNEAQ, per germline. The length of the CDR3 is 15 residues. The V and J ends lost 1 base and 4 bases, in that order; junction bases with no gene match: 6. The CDR3 bases are TGTGCCAGCAGCTTAGTTATAGGGGGCGGCACTGAAGCTTTCTTT. As protein: CASSLVIGGGTEAFF.

This clonotype has a count of ten or more. V and J are TRBV7-9 and TRBJ2-5; no clear D gene. CDR1 SEHNR and CDR2 FQNEAQ come from the germline V gene (reference sequence). The CDR3 has 13 amino acids. Trimming took off 5 bases at V and 8 bases at J, with 15 bases between the two ends. The CDR3 region has the DNA TGTGCCAGCAGCCCATCCGACCGGAATACCCAGTACTTC. It codes for CASSPSDRNTQYF.

V and J are TRBV7-2 and TRBJ2-5; the D is unclear. The CDR3 loop spans 14 amino acids. The germline V gene has CDR1 SGHTA and CDR2 FQGNSA. Trimming took off 3 bases at V and 5 bases at J, with 13 bases between the two ends. The CDR3 bases are TGTGCCAGCAGCTTTGGGGTGGGGAAGGAGACCCAGTACTTC. It codes for CASSFGVGKETQYF.

The V and J genes are TRBV10-3 and TRBJ2-7; 10 bases map to TRBD2. J was trimmed by 3 bases and V by 4 bases; bases with no gene match: 6. Looked up from germline, CDR1 is ENHRY and CDR2 is SYGVKD. The CDR3 length is 15 residues. This chain's CDR3 is CAISGSSGGNYEQYF. The CDR3 coding sequence is TGTGCCATCAGTGGTAGTAGCGGGGGGAACTACGAGCAGTACTTC.

This chain connects TRBV5-6 to TRBJ1-1; perhaps TRBD1 as D (5 bases). Germline CDR1 is SGHDT and CDR2 is YYEEEE. The V end lost 4 bases, the J end lost 3 bases, and 16 bases lay between the germline ends. CDR3 size: 15 residues. The CDR3 nucleotides are TGTGCCAGCAGCCGATACAACCTGGGGGACACTGAAGCTTTCTTT. Its protein is CASSRYNLGDTEAFF.

In its sample, this clonotype was seen a few times. The chain employs TRBV11-2 and TRBJ2-3; tentatively, D is TRBD1 (6 bases). The CDR3 is 16 residues long. Germline CDR1 is SGHAT and CDR2 is FQNNGV. The V end was cut by 0 bases, the J end by 3 bases, with 13 bases between. CDR3 sequence reads: CASSLEKGEKTDTQYF. CDR3 bases: TGTGCCAGCAGCTTAGAGAAGGGGGAAAAAACAGATACGCAGTATTTT.

The V call is TRBV15, the J call TRBJ2-7, with D hard to call. This CDR3 has 15 residues. In germline, CDR1 is LNHNV, CDR2 YYDKDF (reference sequence). Trimming cost V 0 bases and J 1 base, with 10 bases left between them. Here the CDR3 DNA reads TGTGCCACCAGCAGAGATCGGCACCCATCCTACGAGCAGTACTTC. This codes for CATSRDRHPSYEQYF.